Listed here are 27 T cell receptor beta chains from one sample, sequenced in a study of siplizumab effects on memory and regulatory T cells. Assay used: immunoSEQ multiplex PCR; TCRdb lists only in-frame clones, some missing. Here the sample spans around 100,000 clones, more than 90% being singletons. Input material: CD4+ T cells sorted from blood. These receptors came from a human donor in good health.

This rearrangement joins TRBV6-5 to TRBJ2-7; TRBD1 agrees at 8 bases. Germline CDR1 MNHEY, CDR2 SVGAGI. J gave up 1 base and V 0 bases, and 5 bases lay outside the gene matches. The CDR3 runs 16 residues. The CDR3 DNA follows: TGTGCCAGCAGTTACTCTGTGGGACAGGCATCCTACGAGCAGTACTTC. Residues: CASSYSVGQASYEQYF.

The rearrangement uses TRBV5-1 and TRBJ2-7, with D uncertain. V lost 1 base and J lost 0, with 8 bases in between. The germline V gene has CDR1 SGHRS and CDR2 YFSETQ. The CDR3 contains 14 residues. The CDR3 DNA follows: TGCGCCAGCAGCTTGATCCCGAGCTCCTACGAGCAGTACTTC. Translation gives CASSLIPSSYEQYF.

This clone was counted once. V is TRBV30 and J is TRBJ1-1; 8 nucleotides align to TRBD1. With V trimmed by 0 bases and J by 4 bases, 4 bases remained unmatched. CDR3 size: 14 residues. Per the germline V gene, CDR1 is GTSNPN and CDR2 is SVGIG (reference sequence). In DNA form, the CDR3 reads TGTGCCTGGAGTGTCCAAGACAGGGGCACTGAAGCTTTCTTT. This sequence encodes CAWSVQDRGTEAFF.

This chain joins TRBV5-6 and TRBJ2-1; 10 bases are a match to TRBD2. The trim removed 6 bases at V and 8 bases at J, leaving 5 bases unmatched. This CDR3 has 13 residues. Germline V gives CDR1 SGHDT, CDR2 YYEEEE. The CDR3: CASIRLAGDEQFF. The DNA for the CDR3 is TGTGCCAGCATACGACTAGCGGGCGATGAGCAGTTCTTC.

This chain joins TRBV20-1 and TRBJ2-7; D not resolved. The V end lost 6 bases, the J end lost 3 bases, and 9 bases lay between the germline ends. CDR1 and CDR2 from the germline V gene are DFQATT and SNEGSKA (reference sequence). CDR3 length: 11 residues. The CDR3 reads CSARSVYEQYF. CDR3 DNA sequence: TGCAGTGCCCGATCAGTCTACGAGCAGTACTTC.

The CDR3 DNA sequence: TGCAGCGTTGTTCGGGGACAGGGGTCCTACGAGCAGTACTTC. Its protein is CSVVRGQGSYEQYF. The V and J genes are TRBV29-1 and TRBJ2-7; TRBD1 aligns across 10 bases. The V gene's germline CDR1 is SQVTM and CDR2 ANQGSEA. CDR3 size: 14 residues. The junction had 4 bases not matched to a gene; V was cut back by 4 bases and J by 1 base.

This clone was detected a few times. The chain has TRBV12-5 and TRBJ1-5; D not certain. With 1 base removed from V and 4 bases from J, the gap between germline ends came to 5 bases. Germline CDR1 reads LGHNT; CDR2 reads FRNRAP. The CDR3 has 13 amino acids. The CDR3 region is CASGLDLNQPQHF. The CDR3 region has the DNA TGTGCTAGTGGTTTGGATCTGAATCAGCCCCAGCATTTT.

V is TRBV6-5 and J is TRBJ1-2; unclear D gene. V lost 0 bases to trimming and J lost 4 bases, with 9 bases between them. The CDR3 is made up of 14 amino acids. Looked up from germline, CDR1 is MNHEY and CDR2 is SVGAGI. In DNA form, the CDR3 reads TGTGCCAGCAGTTACTCAATTCAGACCTATGGCTACACCTTC. It codes for CASSYSIQTYGYTF.

This rearrangement joins TRBV2 to TRBJ1-1, with D possibly TRBD1 on 6 matching bases. The CDR3 runs 12 residues. With 7 bases removed from V and 8 bases from J, the gap between germline ends came to 14 bases. The V gene's germline CDR1 is SNHLY and CDR2 FYNNEI. The CDR3 DNA reads TGTGCCAGCAAGTGGGGGGGGGCCGAAGCTTTCTTT. It yields the protein CASKWGGAEAFF.

V and J are TRBV11-2 and TRBJ1-3; 8 positions match TRBD1. Losses at the gene ends were 0 bases for V and 4 bases for J; bases not matched to a gene: 5. Germline CDR1 and CDR2: SGHAT and FQNNGV. This CDR3 region has 16 residues. The CDR3 sequence is CASSLDRTGPGNTIYF. The CDR3 coding sequence is TGTGCCAGCAGCTTAGACCGGACAGGGCCAGGAAACACCATATATTTT. Full variable domain (outside the CDR3, taken from reference TRBV11-2 and TRBJ1-3): EAGVAQSPRYKIIEKRQSVAFWCNPISGHATLYWYQQILGQGPKLLIQFQNNGVVDDSQLPKDRFSAERLKGVDSTLKIQPAKLEDSAVYLCASSLDRTGPGNTIYFGEGSWLTVV.

This clone was seen a single time. The rearrangement links TRBV7-9 to TRBJ2-1, with D possibly matching TRBD1 (6 bases). Germline values: CDR1 SEHNR, CDR2 FQNEAQ (reference sequence). The CDR3 length is 14 residues. Trimming took 5 bases from V and 8 from J, leaving 16 bases between them. The CDR3 DNA follows: TGTGCCAGCAGCGCCTACAGGGATACGGATGAGCAGTTCTTC. Protein: CASSAYRDTDEQFF.

This rearrangement joins TRBV4-1 to TRBJ1-4; D not certain. V dropped 9 bases and J dropped 8 bases, with 7 bases sitting between them. The CDR3 is made up of 10 amino acids. The germline gives CDR1 MGHRA, CDR2 YSYEKL. CDR3 sequence (DNA): TGCGCCAGTCACGGGGAAAAACTGTTTTTT. Its protein is CASHGEKLFF.

This clone was observed a single time. J is TRBJ2-2 and V is TRBV12-2; no DNA check was done on the table's D call, TRBD1. TRBV12-2 is described as a pseudogene. The CDR3 consists of 16 residues. This chain's CDR3 is CASRPLDSRDTGELFF. The CDR3 DNA sequence: TGTGCAAGTCGCCCGCTTGACAGTCGGGACACCGGGGAGCTGTTTTTT.

The CDR3 DNA reads TGCGCCAGCAGCCAGGACAGAGTTATTTCCTACGAGCAGTACTTC. This sequence encodes CASSQDRVISYEQYF. The genes are TRBV5-1 and TRBJ2-7; D is perhaps TRBD1 (6 bases). Germline CDR1 SGHRS, CDR2 YFSETQ. This CDR3 has 15 amino acids. Trimming took 4 bases from V and 1 from J, leaving 15 bases between them.

J is TRBJ2-1 and V is TRBV6-5; no clear D gene. This CDR3 spans 15 amino acids. V was shortened by 0 bases and J by 4 bases, with 10 bases between the two germline ends. CDR1 is MNHEY and CDR2 is SVGAGI in the germline V gene. Here the CDR3 DNA reads TGTGCCAGCAGTTACTCGATGCGCGATTACAATGAGCAGTTCTTC. It encodes CASSYSMRDYNEQFF.

The V gene is TRBV27, the J gene TRBJ1-6; 8 bases agree with TRBD1. The CDR3 is 16 amino acids. V lost 4 bases to trimming and J lost 7 bases; unmatched junction nucleotides: 9. Looked up from germline, CDR1 is MNHEY and CDR2 is SMNVEV (reference sequence). CDR3 bases: TGTGCCAGCAGTTCCCTGACAGGGGTCCTAAATTCACCCCTCCACTTT. It specifies CASSSLTGVLNSPLHF.

This chain links TRBV2 with TRBJ2-1, with 11 bases matching TRBD2. CDR3 length: 14 amino acids. CDR1 and CDR2 from the germline V gene are SNHLY and FYNNEI. The V segment lost 9 bases and the J segment 8 bases; nucleotides outside the gene matches: 9. CDR3 region: CARDSGGAGDEQFF. DNA of the CDR3: TGTGCCAGGGATAGCGGGGGGGCCGGGGATGAGCAGTTCTTC.

V gene TRBV6-6 combines with J gene TRBJ1-3; no firm D call. This CDR3 is built from 14 residues. Germline assignment: CDR1 MNHNY and CDR2 SVGAGI (reference sequence). The V and J ends lost 0 bases and 1 base respectively, with 4 bases between them. CDR3 nucleotide sequence: TGTGCCAGCAGTTACTCGGGGTCTGGAAACACCATATATTTT. It codes for CASSYSGSGNTIYF.

The V gene is TRBV29-1, the J gene TRBJ2-5; perhaps TRBD2 as D (5 bases). In germline, CDR1 is SQVTM, CDR2 ANQGSEA. Trimming shortened V by 4 bases and J by 5 bases, and 11 bases separated the two germline ends. The CDR3 extends over 12 amino acids. The CDR3 DNA reads as TGCAGCGTTGCTTATTCGGGGGAGACCCAGTACTTC. This encodes CSVAYSGETQYF. Complete variable domain (other parts from reference TRBV29-1 and TRBJ2-5): SAVISQKPSRDICQRGTSLTIQCQVDSQVTMMFWYRQQPGQSLTLIATANQGSEATYESGFVIDKFPISRPNLTFSTLTVSNMSPEDSSIYLCSVAYSGETQYFGPGTRLLVL.

This clone came up a few times. The J gene is TRBJ2-2, the V gene TRBV2; no clear D gene. Germline lookup yields CDR1 SNHLY and CDR2 FYNNEI. The CDR3 sequence is 12 residues long. V lost 4 bases and J 3 bases, leaving 3 bases between the germline ends. This CDR3 is CASSGDTGELFF. The CDR3 nucleotides read TGTGCCAGCAGTGGGGACACCGGGGAGCTGTTTTTT.

The chain combines TRBV2 with TRBJ2-5, with 10 bases aligning to TRBD2. This CDR3 comprises 15 residues. Germline V lookup: CDR1 SNHLY, CDR2 FYNNEI. V was clipped by 6 bases and J by 10 bases; unmatched bases: 14. For the CDR3, the DNA is TGTGCCAGCAGCGAAATAGCGGGAGGCCCCCAGGACCAGTACTTC. Protein product: CASSEIAGGPQDQYF.

This sequence joins TRBV10-3 and TRBJ2-5; D not resolved. V lost 6 bases to trimming and J lost 3 bases, with 8 bases between them. Per the germline V gene, CDR1 is ENHRY and CDR2 is SYGVKD. The CDR3 has 12 amino acids. The CDR3 region is CAISDLEETQYF. The DNA of the CDR3 is TGTGCCATCAGCGATTTGGAAGAGACCCAGTACTTC.

V gene TRBV11-3 combines with J gene TRBJ2-1; 10 nucleotides agree with TRBD2. J was trimmed by 8 bases and V by 1 base; bases with no gene match: 8. This CDR3 is built from 16 residues. Looked up from germline, CDR1 is SGHNT and CDR2 is YENEEA. CDR3 DNA sequence: TGTGCCAGCAGCTTAGGCTTCGGGCTAGCGGGGGATGAGCAGTTCTTC. Translation gives CASSLGFGLAGDEQFF.

This chain links TRBV18 with TRBJ2-3, with 13 nucleotides matching TRBD2. The CDR3 runs to 15 residues. CDR1 is KGHSH, CDR2 LQKENI, per germline. Trimming removed 3 bases from V and 6 bases from J; junction bases left unmatched: 3. The CDR3 DNA follows: TGTGCCAGCTCACCGACTAGCGGGGGGCAGGATACGCAGTATTTT. Translating gives CASSPTSGGQDTQYF.

The genes are TRBV7-9 and TRBJ2-1; D unclear. Germline CDR1 and CDR2: SEHNR and FQNEAQ (reference sequence). The V gene lost 1 base and the J gene lost 6 bases, with 7 bases spanning the gap. The CDR3 is 13 amino acids. The DNA for the CDR3 is TGTGCCAGCAGCTTAGAAGGACCCAATGAGCAGTTCTTC. Protein sequence: CASSLEGPNEQFF.

The genes are TRBV12-1 and TRBJ1-1. TRBV12-1 is shown as a pseudogene. CDR3 length: 16 residues. The DNA of the CDR3 is TGTGCCAGCAGCTTTGTAGTAGGCATTACGAACACTGAAGCTTTCTTT. Protein: CASSFVVGITNTEAFF.

This chain connects TRBV19 to TRBJ2-7; 9 nucleotides line up with TRBD1. Germline V gives CDR1 LNHDA, CDR2 SQIVND (reference sequence). The CDR3 is made up of 14 amino acids. Trimming removed 7 bases from V and 1 base from J; junction bases left unmatched: 5. CDR3 nucleotide sequence: TGTGCCAGTACCTCGGACAGGGGTTCCTACGAGCAGTACTTC. Translated, it gives CASTSDRGSYEQYF.